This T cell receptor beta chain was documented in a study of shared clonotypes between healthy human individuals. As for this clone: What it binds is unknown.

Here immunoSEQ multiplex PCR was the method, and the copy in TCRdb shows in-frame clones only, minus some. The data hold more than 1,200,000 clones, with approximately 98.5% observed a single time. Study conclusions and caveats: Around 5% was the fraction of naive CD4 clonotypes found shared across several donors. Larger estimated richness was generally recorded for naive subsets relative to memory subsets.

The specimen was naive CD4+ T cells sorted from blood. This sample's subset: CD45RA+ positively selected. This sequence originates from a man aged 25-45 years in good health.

CDR3 amino acids: CASSSDWLKETQYF. The CDR3 DNA follows: TGTGCCAGCAGCTCCGACTGGCTCAAAGAGACCCAGTACTTC. The V call is TRBV6-6, the J call TRBJ2-5; unclear D gene. V was pared by 6 bases and J by 3 bases, with 14 bases between. The CDR3 extends over 14 amino acids. Per the germline V gene, CDR1 is MNHNY and CDR2 is SVGAGI (reference sequence).